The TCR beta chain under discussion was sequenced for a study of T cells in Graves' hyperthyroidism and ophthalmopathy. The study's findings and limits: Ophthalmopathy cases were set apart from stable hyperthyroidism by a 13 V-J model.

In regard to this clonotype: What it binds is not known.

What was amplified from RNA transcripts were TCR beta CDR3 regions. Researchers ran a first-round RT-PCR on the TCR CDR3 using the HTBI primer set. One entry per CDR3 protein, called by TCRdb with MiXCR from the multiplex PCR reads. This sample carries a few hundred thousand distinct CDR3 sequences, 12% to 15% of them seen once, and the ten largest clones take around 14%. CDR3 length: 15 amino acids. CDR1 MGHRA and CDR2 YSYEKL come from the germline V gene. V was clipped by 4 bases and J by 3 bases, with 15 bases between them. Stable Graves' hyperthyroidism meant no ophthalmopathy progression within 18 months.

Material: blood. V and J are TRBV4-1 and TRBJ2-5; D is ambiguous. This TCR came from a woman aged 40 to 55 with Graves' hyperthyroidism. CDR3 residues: CASSRGGGEEETQYF. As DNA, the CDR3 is TGCGCCAGCAGCCGGGGTGGTGGCGAGGAAGAGACCCAGTACTTC.